These T cell receptor beta chains were read from a single sample in a study of OX40 agonist ivuxolimab in advanced cancers. Sequencing was performed with immunoSEQ multiplex PCR; in TCRdb, only in-frame clones are kept and a portion is missing. The sample yields 69,000 or so clones, 70% to 90% seen once. Sequencing used CD4+ or CD8+ T cells sorted from blood, obtained in a trial of the OX40 agonist ivuxolimab. The origin of the receptors is an adult with an advanced solid tumor such as melanoma, head and neck, liver or kidney cancer. The CDR3 runs from the conserved cysteine through the conserved F or W. Not all rows give a size; the values are once, few, many and, for expanded clones, a class.

J: TRBJ2-1
size: -
V: TRBV10-2
CDR3: CATHSNEQFF

J: TRBJ2-7
size: medium-sized
V: TRBV2
CDR3: CASSEYEQYF

J: TRBJ2-6
size: once
V: TRBV19
CDR3: CASRDWDSGANVLTF

J: TRBJ1-1
size: -
V: TRBV5-1
CDR3: CASSFGTGSVTEAFF

J: TRBJ2-1
size: -
V: TRBV28
CDR3: CASSLNDPDREFF

J: TRBJ2-3
size: -
V: TRBV5-8
CDR3: CASEAGPSTDTQYF

J: TRBJ2-7
size: -
V: TRBV6-1
CDR3: CASSDTANSYEQYF

J: TRBJ2-7
size: -
V: TRBV28
CDR3: CASLRGAYEQYF

J: TRBJ1-1
size: -
V: TRBV5-1
CDR3: CASSLQGVTEAFF

J: TRBJ1-1
size: -
V: TRBV6-1
CDR3: CASSLTVMNTEAFF

J: TRBJ1-4
size: once
V: TRBV5-1
CDR3: CASSLGDRINEKLFF

J: TRBJ1-4
size: -
V: TRBV5-1
CDR3: CASSLAGRSNEKLFF

J: TRBJ2-7
size: -
V: TRBV5-1
CDR3: CASSFRPLDRDDYEQYF

J: TRBJ1-1
size: -
V: TRBV27
CDR3: CASSPNGAGDTEAFF

J: -
size: -
V: TRBV21-1
CDR3: CASIPAEQYF

J: TRBJ1-4
size: once
V: TRBV18
CDR3: CASSQPGQGNASEKLFF

J: TRBJ1-2
size: -
V: TRBV9
CDR3: CASSVRDGGSDGYTF

J: TRBJ1-2
size: -
V: TRBV5-6
CDR3: CASRRDRAGGGYTF

J: TRBJ2-5
size: -
V: TRBV2
CDR3: CASSPQETQYF

J: TRBJ1-2
size: few
V: TRBV10-3
CDR3: CAISAGSYGYTF

J: TRBJ2-3
size: -
V: TRBV13
CDR3: CASSSRGLSRDTQYF

J: TRBJ2-1
size: -
V: TRBV10-2
CDR3: CASSEPTFSWQFF

J: TRBJ1-1
size: -
V: TRBV7-8
CDR3: CASSLNRITEAFF

J: TRBJ1-5
size: -
V: TRBV11-2
CDR3: CASSLGGHSNQPQHF

J: TRBJ2-5
size: few
V: TRBV29-1
CDR3: CSVGTGGETQYF

J: TRBJ1-2
size: -
V: TRBV25-1
CDR3: CASSEVGRGNGYTF

J: TRBJ2-7
size: -
V: TRBV4-3
CDR3: CASSQGRGRYEQYF

J: TRBJ1-3
size: -
V: TRBV14
CDR3: CASSTAGNTIYF

J: TRBJ1-4
size: -
V: TRBV5-4
CDR3: CASSAGDRGYEKLFF

J: TRBJ2-1
size: -
V: TRBV7-9
CDR3: CASSLEGLAGDEQFF

J: TRBJ2-5
size: -
V: TRBV7-8
CDR3: CASRYIGGLVQETQYF

J: TRBJ2-3
size: -
V: TRBV9
CDR3: CASSVGNEDTQYF

J: TRBJ1-2
size: once
V: TRBV27
CDR3: CASSPGTAREGYTF

J: TRBJ1-2
size: -
V: TRBV5-1
CDR3: CASSQETPGQGAYGYTF

J: TRBJ2-7
size: -
V: TRBV2
CDR3: CASRATRVGYEQYF

J: TRBJ1-5
size: -
V: TRBV12-5
CDR3: CASGMPGSLNQPQHF

J: TRBJ2-7
size: -
V: TRBV9
CDR3: CASSVPPIQQGSPYEQYF

J: TRBJ1-2
size: -
V: TRBV19
CDR3: CASSIARGHNYGYTF

J: TRBJ2-1
size: -
V: TRBV15
CDR3: CATSRGGVGARQFF

J: TRBJ2-3
size: -
V: TRBV28
CDR3: CASSSPGREGPDTQYF

J: TRBJ1-2
size: -
V: TRBV11-2
CDR3: CASSTGQGAGYTF

J: TRBJ1-1
size: -
V: TRBV10-3
CDR3: CAISEDRDTEAFF

J: TRBJ2-3
size: -
V: TRBV4-3
CDR3: CASSQRTSGSRDTQYF

J: TRBJ2-1
size: -
V: TRBV6-6
CDR3: CASSPTSGGYNEQFF

J: TRBJ2-7
size: -
V: TRBV2
CDR3: CASSGLAGDEQYF

J: TRBJ2-7
size: -
V: TRBV7-9
CDR3: CASSLGAYEQYF

J: TRBJ1-1
size: -
V: TRBV5-1
CDR3: CASSLQGNTEAFF

J: TRBJ2-7
size: once
V: TRBV7-2
CDR3: CASSLVSGTGGHEQYF

J: TRBJ2-7
size: -
V: TRBV29-1
CDR3: CSVLNTGGSDDEQYF

J: TRBJ2-3
size: -
V: TRBV30
CDR3: CACEMWGGDTQYF

J: TRBJ2-7
size: -
V: TRBV27
CDR3: CASSPRGRGQGEQYF

J: TRBJ2-3
size: -
V: TRBV27
CDR3: CASARNTDTQYF

J: TRBJ2-1
size: -
V: TRBV2
CDR3: CASRPPGQGPEAYNEQFF

J: TRBJ1-1
size: few
V: TRBV29-1
CDR3: CSVDNREGTGHKNTEAFF

J: TRBJ2-2
size: -
V: TRBV11-1
CDR3: CASSPSGHGELFF

J: TRBJ2-6
size: -
V: TRBV5-3
CDR3: CARSLKCGTGITLYSGANVLTF

J: TRBJ2-2
size: -
V: TRBV28
CDR3: CASSLGFNTGELFF